This T cell receptor beta chain was observed in a study of memory CD4+ T cells and cytomegalovirus serostatus. Study as a whole: Healthy Belgian adult donors included roughly ten CMV-positive and 24 CMV-negative people.

Produced via immunoSEQ multiplex PCR; TCRdb's table is partial and in-frame only. The sample lists roughly 45,000 clones; 78% were seen once. The sort gate was single viable CD3+CD4+CD8-CD45RO+ cells for memory CD4+ T cells. Donors' CMV status reflects serum IgG against pp150, pp28, p38, p52. V lost 6 bases and J lost 5; bases outside the gene matches: 4. The CDR3 is 13 amino acids. Germline assignment: CDR1 SGHAT and CDR2 FQNNGV. Findings of the study overall: About 40% of the roughly 150 known CMV-associated TCRbeta sequences appeared in CD4+ memory. Suggested: most of the CMV-linked TCR signature lies in CD4+ memory cells.

This clone was picked up one time. Its antigen remains unidentified. Material: memory CD4+ T cells from blood. This chain uses TRBV11-2 with TRBJ2-7, with 10 bases fitting TRBD2. The clonotype comes from an adult in good health and CMV-seronegative. This chain's CDR3 is CASSPGLADEQYF. The CDR3, as DNA: TGTGCCAGCAGTCCAGGACTAGCGGACGAGCAGTACTTC.